Listed below are T cell receptor beta chains from one sample, sequenced in a study of T cells after posttransplantation cyclophosphamide. Produced via immunoSEQ multiplex PCR; TCRdb's table is partial and in-frame only. The table records 6,500 to 7,000 clones, approximately 77% of them present only once. The source material was PBMCs, sampled after allogeneic stem cell transplant with posttransplant cyclophosphamide. The receptors come from a female patient aged 50-65 years who received an allogeneic stem cell transplant from a related donor, was CMV-positive, and had no GVHD. Part of the T cell pool may stem from the graft donor. Both conserved end residues are part of each CDR3. The D gene is left open where the match is weak. A row's size may be missing; if present it is once, few, many or a size class.

NA,TRBJ2-5,TRBV30,NA,CACHVGPSGETQYF,TGTGCCTGTCACGTCGGGCCCAGCGGGGAGACCCAGTACTTC
NA,TRBJ1-3,TRBV4-1,NA,CASSQGGLLRRDTIYF,TGCGCCAGCAGCCAAGGGGGACTCCTGAGGCGGGACACCATATATTTT
NA,TRBJ2-1,TRBV25-1,once,CASSGWGRDNEQFF,TGTGCCAGCAGTGGGTGGGGCAGGGACAATGAGCAGTTCTTC
NA,TRBJ2-2,TRBV19,once,CASTSGKQTGELFF,NA
NA,TRBJ2-5,TRBV5-4,few,CASSLEVGGQETQYF,TGTGCCAGCAGCTTGGAGGTGGGAGGCCAAGAGACCCAGTACTTC
TRBD1,TRBJ1-2,TRBV6-5,NA,CASTHRGPPGGYTF,TGTGCCAGCACCCACAGGGGCCCCCCCGGGGGCTACACCTTC
TRBD2,TRBJ2-2,TRBV27,once,CAVRRGGPPGELFF,TGTGCGGTACGGCGGGGGGGGCCCCCCGGGGAGCTGTTTTTT
TRBD2,TRBJ2-3,TRBV4-2,NA,CASSQEGLAGVGADTQYF,TGTGCCAGCAGCCAAGAGGGGCTAGCGGGGGTGGGAGCAGATACGCAGTATTTT
TRBD2,TRBJ2-5,TRBV19,NA,CASSGRGASGRQTQYF,TGTGCCAGTAGCGGAAGGGGGGCTAGCGGGAGGCAGACCCAGTACTTC
NA,TRBJ2-3,TRBV11-2,NA,CASRLPGTDTQYF,TGTGCCAGCAGGTTGCCGGGGACAGATACGCAGTATTTT